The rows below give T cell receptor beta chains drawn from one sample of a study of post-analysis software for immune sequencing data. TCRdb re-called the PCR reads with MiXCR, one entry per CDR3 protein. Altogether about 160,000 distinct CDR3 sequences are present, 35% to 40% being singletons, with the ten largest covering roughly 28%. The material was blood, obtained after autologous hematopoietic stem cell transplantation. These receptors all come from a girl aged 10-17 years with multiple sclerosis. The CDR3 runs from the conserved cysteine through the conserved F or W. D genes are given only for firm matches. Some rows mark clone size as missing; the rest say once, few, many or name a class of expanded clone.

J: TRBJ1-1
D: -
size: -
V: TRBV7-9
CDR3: CASSVRETTDTEAFF
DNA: TGTGCCAGCAGCGTGCGGGAGACTACGGACACTGAAGCTTTCTTT

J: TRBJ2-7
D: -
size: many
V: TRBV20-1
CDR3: CSASRGHYEQYF
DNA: TGCAGTGCCTCGCGGGGTCATTACGAGCAGTACTTC

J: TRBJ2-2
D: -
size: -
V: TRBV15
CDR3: CATSRAKNTGELFF
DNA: TGTGCCACCAGCAGAGCTAAAAACACCGGGGAGCTGTTTTTT

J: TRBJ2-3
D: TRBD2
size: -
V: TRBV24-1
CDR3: CATKAGVTTDTQYF
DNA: TGTGCCACCAAAGCGGGAGTCACCACAGATACGCAGTATTTT

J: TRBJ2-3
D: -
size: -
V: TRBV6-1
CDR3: CASSEAPGADTQYF
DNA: TGTGCCAGCAGTGAAGCACCGGGCGCAGATACGCAGTATTTT

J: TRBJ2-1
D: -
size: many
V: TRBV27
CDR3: CASSLGSGNEQFF
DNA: TGTGCCAGCAGTTTAGGAAGTGGAAATGAGCAGTTCTTC

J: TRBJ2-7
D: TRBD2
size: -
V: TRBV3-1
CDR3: CASSPQGPSGKTYEQYF
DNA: TGTGCCAGCAGCCCCCAGGGGCCTAGCGGGAAGACCTACGAGCAGTACTTC

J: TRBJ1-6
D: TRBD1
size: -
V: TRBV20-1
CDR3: CSARNRGSSYNSPLHF
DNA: TGCAGTGCTAGGAACAGGGGTAGCTCCTATAATTCACCCCTCCACTTT

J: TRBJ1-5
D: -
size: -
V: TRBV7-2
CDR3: CSSSLAPWGVNSNQPQHF
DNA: TGTTCCAGCAGCTTAGCCCCGTGGGGGGTGAATAGCAATCAGCCCCAGCATTTT

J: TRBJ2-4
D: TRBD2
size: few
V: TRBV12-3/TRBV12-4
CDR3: CASSRTSGLAKNIQYF
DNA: TGTGCCAGCAGCCGAACTAGCGGGCTAGCCAAAAACATTCAGTACTTC

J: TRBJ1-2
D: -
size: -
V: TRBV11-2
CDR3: CASSLDLPGVSGQGGYTF
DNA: TGTGCCAGCAGCTTAGATCTCCCCGGGGTTTCAGGGCAGGGTGGCTACACCTTC

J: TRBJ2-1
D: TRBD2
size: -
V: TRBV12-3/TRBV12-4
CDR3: CASSRGGGAGFHNEQFF
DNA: TGTGCCAGCAGCCGGGGGGGTGGTGCGGGATTTCACAATGAGCAGTTCTTC

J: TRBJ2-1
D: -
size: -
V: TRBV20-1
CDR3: CSARLLADYDEQFF
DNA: TGCAGTGCTAGGCTCTTAGCGGATTACGATGAGCAGTTCTTC

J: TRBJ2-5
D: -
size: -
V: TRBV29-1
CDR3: CSVEEGGGKGTQYF
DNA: TGCAGCGTTGAAGAAGGAGGGGGCAAAGGGACCCAGTACTTC

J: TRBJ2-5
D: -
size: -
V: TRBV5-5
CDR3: CASSHPRVLMETQYF
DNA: TGTGCCAGCAGCCACCCCAGGGTGCTCATGGAGACCCAGTACTTC

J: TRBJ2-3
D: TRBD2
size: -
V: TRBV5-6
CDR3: CTSSLRLAGVIDTQYF
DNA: TGTACCAGCAGCTTGAGGCTAGCGGGAGTGATAGATACGCAGTATTTT

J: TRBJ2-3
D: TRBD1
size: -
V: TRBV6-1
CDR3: CATRDRGRTDTQYF
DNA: TGTGCCACCCGAGACAGGGGGCGAACAGATACGCAGTATTTT

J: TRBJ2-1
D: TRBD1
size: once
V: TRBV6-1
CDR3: CASRGVPGTGTYNEQFF
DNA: TGTGCCAGCAGGGGGGTCCCCGGGACAGGAACATACAATGAGCAGTTCTTC

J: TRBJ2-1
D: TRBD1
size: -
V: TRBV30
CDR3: CAWGTGPEEFF
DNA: TGTGCCTGGGGGACAGGACCGGAGGAGTTCTTC

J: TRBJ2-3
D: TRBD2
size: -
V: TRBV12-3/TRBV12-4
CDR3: CASSSSGLAGSTDTQYF
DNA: TGTGCCAGCAGTTCCTCGGGACTAGCGGGATCCACAGATACGCAGTATTTT

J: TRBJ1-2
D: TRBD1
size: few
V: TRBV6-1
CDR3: CASLTGVVYGYTF
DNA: TGTGCCAGCCTCACAGGGGTGGTCTATGGCTACACCTTC

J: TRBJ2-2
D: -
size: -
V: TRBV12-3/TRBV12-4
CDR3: CASRRSGELFF
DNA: TGTGCCAGCAGAAGATCCGGGGAGCTGTTTTTT

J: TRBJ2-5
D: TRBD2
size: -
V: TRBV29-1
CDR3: CSLGTSGTQETQYF
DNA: TGCAGCTTGGGGACTAGCGGAACACAAGAGACCCAGTACTTC

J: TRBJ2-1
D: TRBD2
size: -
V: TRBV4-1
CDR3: CASSQEPRGTSGVYNEQFF
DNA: TGCGCCAGCAGCCAAGAACCCCGGGGGACTAGCGGGGTCTACAATGAGCAGTTCTTC

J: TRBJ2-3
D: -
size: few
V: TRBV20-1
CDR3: CSALGTFADTQYF
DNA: TGCAGTGCCCTGGGGACCTTTGCGGATACGCAGTATTTT

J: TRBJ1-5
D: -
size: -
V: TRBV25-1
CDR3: CASKGGGNQPQHF
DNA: TGTGCCAGCAAGGGTGGCGGCAATCAGCCCCAGCATTTT

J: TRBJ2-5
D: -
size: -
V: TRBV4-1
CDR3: CASSLISGLTPREQYF
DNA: TGCGCCAGCAGCCTAATAAGCGGACTAACCCCCCGTGAGCAGTACTTC

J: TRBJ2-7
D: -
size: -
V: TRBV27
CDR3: CASTSSTSYEQYF
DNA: TGTGCCAGCACTTCAAGCACTTCGTACGAGCAGTACTTC

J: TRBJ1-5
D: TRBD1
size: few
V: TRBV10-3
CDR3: CAIGTGDLNQPQHF
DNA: TGTGCCATCGGGACAGGGGACCTCAATCAGCCCCAGCATTTT